This passage covers 22 T cell receptor beta chains from one sample sequenced in a study of T cells after yellow fever vaccination. TCRdb fed the 5' RACE reads into MiXCR, producing one record per CDR3 protein. Seen here are around 350,000 distinct CDR3 sequences, roughly 6.2% observed once, and the top ten hold approximately 16%. The sample was PBMCs, taken 5 days after the yellow fever booster vaccination. All receptors derive from a man aged 25 to 45 who received the YFV17D yellow fever vaccine.

This clonotype was observed at least ten times. This chain links TRBV7-8 with TRBJ2-7; no firm D call. CDR3 size: 13 residues. CDR1 is SGHVS and CDR2 is FQNEAQ in the germline V gene. V was pared by 5 bases and J by 2 bases, with 10 bases between. The CDR3 region has the DNA TGTGCCAGCAGCCACCTAGAAACCTACGAGCAGTACTTC. Its translation is CASSHLETYEQYF.

The chain has TRBV7-2 and TRBJ2-1; D might be TRBD2 (7 bases). CDR3 length: 11 amino acids. The V gene's germline CDR1 is SGHTA and CDR2 FQGNSA. Between the trimmed V and J ends, which lost 11 bases and 8 bases, there was a span of 13 bases. For the CDR3, the DNA is TGTGCCTCGGGGGGCTGGGATGAGCAGTTCTTC. Its translation is CASGGWDEQFF.

This clonotype was observed at least ten times. The chain joins TRBV2 to TRBJ1-2, with unresolved D. This CDR3 comprises 13 residues. Germline lookup yields CDR1 SNHLY and CDR2 FYNNEI. The germline V and J ends were trimmed by 7 bases and 1 base, with 10 bases remaining between them. Here the CDR3 DNA reads TGTGCCAGCACAGCGCGAAGTAACTATGGCTACACCTTC. Translation gives CASTARSNYGYTF. The full variable domain, in which reference TRBV2 and TRBJ1-2 provide the parts outside the CDR3, is EPEVTQTPSHQVTQMGQEVILRCVPISNHLYFYWYRQILGQKVEFLVSFYNNEISEKSEIFDDQFSVERPDGSNFTLKIRSTKLEDSAMYFCASTARSNYGYTFGSGTRLTVV.

Many counts were recorded for this clonotype. CDR3 amino acids: CASSQGGFESEQYF. The CDR3 DNA follows: TGTGCCAGCAGTCAGGGAGGTTTTGAGAGCGAGCAGTACTTC. This rearrangement joins TRBV28 to TRBJ2-7; a possible D gene is TRBD2 (6 bases). Germline V gives CDR1 MDHEN, CDR2 SYDVKM. CDR3 size: 14 residues. With 5 bases removed from V and 6 bases from J, the gap between germline ends came to 17 bases.

This chain joins TRBV19 and TRBJ1-5; 9 nucleotides align to TRBD1. CDR3 length: 14 residues. The germline gives CDR1 LNHDA, CDR2 SQIVND (reference sequence). V dropped 8 bases and J dropped 3; count of bases not matched to a gene: 5. CDR3 in amino acids: CASWDRAVNQPQHF. The CDR3 DNA reads TGTGCCAGTTGGGACAGGGCGGTCAATCAGCCCCAGCATTTT.

There are a few counts of this clonotype. The chain recombines TRBV27 with TRBJ1-5, with 7 bases fitting TRBD1. CDR1 is MNHEY, CDR2 SMNVEV, per germline (reference sequence). The CDR3 runs 15 residues. J lost 6 bases, V lost 5 bases, and 10 bases had no gene match. CDR3 nucleotide sequence: TGTGCCAGCAGTCCCGGGACAGCGAGAGGTCAGCCCCAGCATTTT. This sequence encodes CASSPGTARGQPQHF.

V gene TRBV3-1 combines with J gene TRBJ2-1, with D tentatively TRBD1 or TRBD2 (5 bases each). This CDR3 has 15 residues. Germline V gene lookup returns CDR1 LGHDT and CDR2 YNNKEL (reference sequence). Trimming took off 8 bases at V and 5 bases at J, with 19 bases between the two ends. The CDR3 loop reads CASASRGSSHNEQFF. The CDR3 nucleotides are TGTGCCAGCGCTTCGAGGGGATCGTCCCACAATGAGCAGTTCTTC.

This clonotype was observed a handful of times. V is TRBV7-6 and J is TRBJ2-1; D possibly uses TRBD1 or TRBD2 (5 bases each). CDR1 and CDR2 from the germline V gene are SGHVS and FNYEAQ. Trimming cost V 4 bases and J 3 bases, with 16 bases left between them. This CDR3 comprises 16 residues. For the CDR3, the DNA is TGTGCCAGCAGCTACGGGACGCCGGTAGACTACAATGAGCAGTTCTTC. Protein product: CASSYGTPVDYNEQFF. The complete variable domain, with remaining parts taken from reference TRBV7-6 and TRBJ2-1, reads GAGVSQSPRYKVTKRGQDVALRCDPISGHVSLYWYRQALGQGPEFLTYFNYEAQQDKSGLPNDRFSAERPEGSISTLTIQRTEQRDSAMYRCASSYGTPVDYNEQFFGPGTRLTVL.

There are a few counts of this clonotype. The chain employs TRBV19 and TRBJ2-5; D not certain. CDR1 LNHDA and CDR2 SQIVND come from the germline V gene (reference sequence). Between the trimmed V and J ends, which lost 5 bases and 0 bases, there was a span of 7 bases. CDR3 length equals 13 residues. CDR3 region: CASSRTDQETQYF. CDR3 bases: TGTGCCAGTAGTCGGACGGACCAAGAGACCCAGTACTTC.

This clonotype appeared a few times. The chain links TRBV7-2 to TRBJ2-5; weak D call: TRBD2 (6 bases). The CDR3 spans 16 residues. Germline loops: CDR1 SGHTA, CDR2 FQGNSA. V lost 1 base, J lost 5 bases, and 17 bases lay in between. The CDR3 coding sequence is TGTGCCAGCAGCTTAGTGGGGGGAGAGCTTTGGGAGACCCAGTACTTC. It yields the protein CASSLVGGELWETQYF.

A few counts support this clonotype. Its ends do not fully match the called genes, so a read error is possible. The CDR3 DNA reads as TGTGCCAGCAGCTTAGGCCAAGTGACAGTACACACAGATACGCAGTATTTT. Its translation is CASSLGQVTVHTDTQYF. The rearrangement uses TRBV12-3 or TRBV12-4 and TRBJ2-3, with D perhaps matching TRBD1 (5 bases). The CDR3 runs 17 residues.

This clonotype was seen a few times. This chain joins TRBV6-1 and TRBJ1-6; D is uncertain. The CDR3 consists of 17 residues. Germline V gives CDR1 MNHNS, CDR2 SASEGT. Trimming removed 6 bases at V and 2 bases at J, with 17 bases between. CDR3 amino acids: CASSFSRPGTYNSPLHF. The CDR3 DNA follows: TGTGCCAGCAGCTTTTCCCGACCGGGCACCTATAATTCACCCCTCCACTTT.

The V gene is TRBV29-1, the J gene TRBJ2-7; no definite D call. V was trimmed by 3 bases and J by 5 bases, leaving 8 bases between them. Germline CDR1 reads SQVTM; CDR2 reads ANQGSEA. The CDR3 spans 11 residues. The CDR3 region is CSVEKLDEQYF. The DNA for the CDR3 is TGCAGCGTTGAGAAGCTGGACGAGCAGTACTTC.

Only a few counts were recorded for this clonotype. Germline is not matched at one junction end, which may reflect a read error. The CDR3 here is CCATDRGKGTNEKLFF. CDR3 DNA: TGCTGTGCCACAGACAGGGGGAAAGGGACTAATGAAAAACTGTTTTTT. The rearrangement links TRBV20-1 to TRBJ1-4, with 9 bases fitting TRBD1. This CDR3 spans 16 amino acids. Looked up from germline, CDR1 is DFQATT and CDR2 is SNEGSKA (reference sequence).

The V gene is TRBV18, the J gene TRBJ2-2, with D unclear. Germline CDR1 reads KGHSH; CDR2 reads LQKENI. V gave up 5 bases and J gave up 2 bases, with 9 bases separating them. The CDR3 sequence is 14 residues long. The DNA of the CDR3 is TGTGCCAGCTCAGCTGAGACCAACACCGGGGAGCTGTTTTTT. Residues: CASSAETNTGELFF.

This clonotype was seen a handful of times. The chain couples TRBV3-1 to TRBJ2-6; D call uncertain. The germline V gene has CDR1 LGHDT and CDR2 YNNKEL (reference sequence). V was shortened by 4 bases and J by 0 bases, with 7 bases between the two germline ends. This CDR3 contains 15 residues. The CDR3 here is CASSRPRSGANVLTF. In DNA, the CDR3 is TGTGCCAGCAGCCGGCCTCGCTCTGGGGCCAACGTCCTGACTTTC.

This clonotype was detected ten times or more. This chain joins TRBV7-3 and TRBJ1-1; 11 bases line up with TRBD1. The CDR3 consists of 16 residues. J was trimmed by 1 base and V by 3 bases; bases with no gene match: 4. Germline V lookup: CDR1 SGHTA, CDR2 FQGTGA. This CDR3 is CASSLTGTGGNTEAFF. In DNA, the CDR3 is TGTGCCAGCAGCTTGACCGGGACAGGGGGGAACACTGAAGCTTTCTTT. Complete variable domain (other parts from reference TRBV7-3 and TRBJ1-1): GAGVSQTPSNKVTEKGKYVELRCDPISGHTALYWYRQSLGQGPEFLIYFQGTGAADDSGLPNDRFFAVRPEGSVSTLKIQRTERGDSAVYLCASSLTGTGGNTEAFFGQGTRLTVV.

The table lists this clonotype with a few counts. The V and J genes are TRBV7-9 and TRBJ2-4; a possible D gene is TRBD1 (6 bases). Germline V gene lookup returns CDR1 SEHNR and CDR2 FQNEAQ (reference sequence). V lost 3 bases, J lost 7 bases, and 16 bases lay in between. This CDR3 is built from 15 residues. The CDR3: CASSFTSTGLNIQYF. As DNA, the CDR3 is TGTGCCAGCAGCTTCACTTCGACAGGATTGAACATTCAGTACTTC. The full variable domain, rest sourced from reference TRBV7-9 and TRBJ2-4, is DTGVSQNPRHKITKRGQNVTFRCDPISEHNRLYWYRQTLGQGPEFLTYFQNEAQLEKSRLLSDRFSAERPKGSFSTLEIQRTEQGDSAMYLCASSFTSTGLNIQYFGAGTRLSVL.

This clonotype was picked up many times. This CDR3 is CASSFPKGGTSGGSNIQYF. The CDR3 coding sequence is TGTGCCAGCAGCTTCCCGAAAGGCGGGACTAGCGGGGGGTCGAACATTCAGTACTTC. The chain employs TRBV11-1 and TRBJ2-4; TRBD2 agrees at 15 bases. The V and J ends lost 3 bases and 7 bases, in that order; junction bases with no gene match: 13. Germline V gives CDR1 SGHAT, CDR2 FQDESV (reference sequence). The CDR3 contains 19 residues.

The gene calls are TRBV7-2 and TRBJ1-1; a possible D gene is TRBD1 (6 bases). Germline V CDR1 and CDR2: SGHTA, FQGNSA. V was clipped by 5 bases and J by 6 bases, with 22 bases between them. This CDR3 comprises 16 residues. CDR3 residues: CASSHFGGAKIAEAFF. The CDR3 DNA sequence: TGTGCCAGCAGCCATTTTGGGGGGGCCAAAATTGCTGAAGCTTTCTTT.

This clonotype was recorded many times. This chain joins TRBV6-2 or TRBV6-3 and TRBJ2-5, with D hard to call. V was trimmed by 6 bases and J by 4 bases, leaving 9 bases between them. Germline CDR1 MNHEY, CDR2 SVGEGT. This CDR3 is 12 amino acids long. As DNA, the CDR3 is TGTGCCAGCAGATCCCCGGGAGAGACCCAGTACTTC. This encodes CASRSPGETQYF.

This clonotype has at least ten counts. The chain carries TRBV2 and TRBJ2-1; tentatively, D is TRBD2 (6 bases). Trimming took off 8 bases at V and 1 base at J, with 15 bases between the two ends. This CDR3 contains 15 residues. From germline, CDR1 is SNHLY and CDR2 FYNNEI. CDR3 bases: TGTGCCAGCCGGCCGGCGGGGAAATCCTACAATGAGCAGTTCTTC. Translation gives CASRPAGKSYNEQFF.